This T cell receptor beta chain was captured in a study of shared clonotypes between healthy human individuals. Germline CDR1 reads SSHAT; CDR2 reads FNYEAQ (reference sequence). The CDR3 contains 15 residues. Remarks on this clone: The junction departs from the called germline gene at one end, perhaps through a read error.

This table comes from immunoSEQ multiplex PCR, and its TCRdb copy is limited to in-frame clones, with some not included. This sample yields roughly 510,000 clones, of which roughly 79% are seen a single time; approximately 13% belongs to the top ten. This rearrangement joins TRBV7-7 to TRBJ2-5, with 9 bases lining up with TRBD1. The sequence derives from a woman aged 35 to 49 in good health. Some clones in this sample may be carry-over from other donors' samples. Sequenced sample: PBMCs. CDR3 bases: TGTGCTAGCAGCCCTCGGGACAGGGAGTATGAGACCCAGTACTTC. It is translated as CASSPRDREYETQYF. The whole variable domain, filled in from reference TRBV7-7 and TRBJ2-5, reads GAGVSQSPRYKVTKRGQDVTLRCDPISSHATLYWYQQALGQGPEFLTYFNYEAQPDKSGLPSDRFSAERPEGSISTLTIQRTEQRDSAMYRCASSPRDREYETQYFGPGTRLLVL.